Below are 21 T cell receptor beta chains sequenced from a single sample in a study of shared clonotypes between healthy human individuals. Sequencing used immunoSEQ multiplex PCR; TCRdb keeps in-frame clones, though not all of them. The sample has some 490,000 clones; more than 75% are singletons. The sequencing input was PBMCs. These receptors were taken from a woman between 40 and 55 years old in good health. Some clones in this sample may be carry-over from other donors' samples.

The chain recombines TRBV6-1 with TRBJ2-7, with TRBD1 matching 11 bases. The CDR3 contains 15 residues. Germline CDR1 is MNHNS and CDR2 is SASEGT. V lost 2 bases to trimming and J lost 6 bases; unmatched junction nucleotides: 6. In DNA, the CDR3 is TGTGCCAGCAGTGAAAGTACCGGGACAGGGGGCGAGCAGTACTTC. Its protein product is CASSESTGTGGEQYF.

This chain uses TRBV28 with TRBJ1-3; no reliable D call. The germline V and J ends were trimmed by 6 bases and 2 bases, with 14 bases remaining between them. Germline CDR1 and CDR2: MDHEN and SYDVKM. This CDR3 is built from 15 residues. DNA for the CDR3: TGTGCCAGCAGCCCCCCGGTTGGGACTGGAAACACCATATATTTT. Translating gives CASSPPVGTGNTIYF.

This clone was observed a handful of times. The chain joins TRBV28 to TRBJ2-7; the D is unclear. Germline CDR1 reads MDHEN; CDR2 reads SYDVKM. This CDR3 region has 11 residues. Trimming took 5 bases from V and 6 from J, leaving 8 bases between them. CDR3 in DNA: TGTGCCAGCAGTCCCTTGTCCGAGCAGTACTTC. As protein: CASSPLSEQYF. The full variable domain, completed using reference TRBV28 and TRBJ2-7, is DVKVTQSSRYLVKRTGEKVFLECVQDMDHENMFWYRQDPGLGLRLIYFSYDVKMKEKGDIPEGYSVSREKKERFSLILESASTNQTSMYLCASSPLSEQYFGPGTRLTVT.

This clone was seen once. The V gene is TRBV5-5, the J gene TRBJ1-1, with D tentatively TRBD1 (5 bases). Trimming removed 0 bases from V and 10 bases from J, with 19 bases in between. The germline V gene encodes CDR1 SGHKS and CDR2 YYEKEE (reference sequence). This CDR3 has 15 residues. The CDR3, as DNA: TGTGCCAGCAGCTTGGATGGGGCCCAGTTTACTCGAGCTTTCTTT. Translating it yields CASSLDGAQFTRAFF.

This clone has just one count. This rearrangement joins TRBV4-2 to TRBJ2-5, with D perhaps assigned TRBD1 or TRBD2 (5 bases each). From germline, CDR1 is LGHNA and CDR2 YNFKEQ. V was trimmed by 0 bases and J by 9 bases, leaving 14 bases between them. This CDR3 is built from 14 residues. The CDR3 spells CASSQERDRTSQYF. CDR3 nucleotide sequence: TGTGCCAGCAGCCAAGAAAGGGACCGGACGTCCCAGTACTTC.

This chain uses TRBV11-2 with TRBJ2-3; 7 bases match TRBD2. After removal of 1 base from V and 4 bases from J, the junction contained 5 bases not matched to a gene. CDR1 and CDR2 (germline): SGHAT, FQNNGV. The CDR3 is 15 residues long. The CDR3 bases are TGTGCCAGCAGCTTAGCGGGAGGTGGGGCAGATACGCAGTATTTT. Protein product: CASSLAGGGADTQYF.

The sample holds one count of this clone. The CDR3 region is CAWSVIRFWTSGVKRNTDTQYF. The CDR3 nucleotides read TGTGCCTGGAGTGTAATTAGGTTTTGGACTAGCGGAGTCAAAAGGAACACAGATACGCAGTATTTT. The J gene is TRBJ2-3, the V gene TRBV30; 10 positions match TRBD2. The CDR3 loop spans 22 amino acids. Germline assignment: CDR1 GTSNPN and CDR2 SVGIG (reference sequence). Losses at the gene ends were 0 bases for V and 2 bases for J; bases not matched to a gene: 23.

With respect to this clone: This likely came from a read error, as a far larger clone is one base away. The chain employs TRBV25-1 and TRBJ2-5; D unresolved. V was pared by 3 bases and J by 11 bases, with 16 bases between. In germline, CDR1 is MGHDK, CDR2 SYGVNS. This CDR3 spans 13 amino acids. The CDR3 sequence is CASSDRAVNGQYF. CDR3 sequence (DNA): TGTGCCAGCAGTGATCGGGCGGTCAACGGGCAGTACTTC.

Of note for this clone: Other DNA sequences in this sample translate to the same CDR3. CDR3 bases: TGTGCCAGCAGCTTATCTAGTGTTACTGAAGCTTTCTTT. Residues: CASSLSSVTEAFF. The chain uses TRBV7-9 and TRBJ1-1, with D uncertain. With 2 bases removed from V and 5 bases from J, the gap between germline ends came to 9 bases. The germline V gene encodes CDR1 SEHNR and CDR2 FQNEAQ (reference sequence). This CDR3 is built from 13 residues.

This clone has a single count. This chain connects TRBV5-4 to TRBJ2-1; 12 bases line up with TRBD2. V lost 0 bases to trimming and J lost 6 bases; unmatched junction nucleotides: 4. The germline gives CDR1 SGHNT, CDR2 YYREEE (reference sequence). This CDR3 comprises 16 residues. Written as DNA, the CDR3 is TGTGCCAGCAGCTTGGGGGGACTAGCGGGCACCAATGAGCAGTTCTTC. The encoded protein is CASSLGGLAGTNEQFF.

This clone was seen only once. For the CDR3, the DNA is TGTGCCAGTCGGACGCAGGATCGCTACGAGCAGTACTTC. This gives the protein CASRTQDRYEQYF. The chain recombines TRBV25-1 with TRBJ2-7; D is undetermined. The V end was cut by 9 bases, the J end by 3 bases, with 15 bases between. The CDR3 is 13 residues long. The germline V gene has CDR1 MGHDK and CDR2 SYGVNS.

The genes are TRBV27 and TRBJ2-7; 7 bases agree with TRBD1. V lost 4 bases to trimming and J lost 4 bases; unmatched junction nucleotides: 13. Germline-derived CDR1 and CDR2 are MNHEY and SMNVEV (reference sequence). The length of the CDR3 is 16 residues. CDR3 sequence (DNA): TGTGCCAGCAGTTCCCAATACAGGGGATCCCCTTACGAGCAGTACTTC. Protein: CASSSQYRGSPYEQYF.

This clone came up a few times. V and J are TRBV5-1 and TRBJ2-1, with TRBD2 as a possible D gene (5 bases). Germline CDR1 is SGHRS and CDR2 is YFSETQ. The CDR3 loop spans 13 amino acids. V was clipped by 5 bases and J by 7 bases, with 13 bases between them. The CDR3 coding sequence is TGCGCCAGCAGGGTCTCGGGATTGAATGAGCAGTTCTTC. Its protein is CASRVSGLNEQFF.

The chain combines TRBV11-2 with TRBJ2-7; D might be TRBD1 or TRBD2, each matching 5 bases. Between the trimmed V and J ends, which lost 1 base and 1 base, there was a span of 11 bases. The CDR3 is 15 amino acids. Germline CDR1 is SGHAT and CDR2 is FQNNGV. The CDR3 protein is CASSLVGTGSYEQYF. The DNA of the CDR3 is TGTGCCAGCAGCTTAGTAGGGACGGGATCCTACGAGCAGTACTTC.

This clone was found many times. The V call is TRBV5-5, the J call TRBJ2-6; tentative D call: TRBD1 (6 bases). V was pared by 0 bases and J by 3 bases, with 10 bases between. The CDR3 contains 16 residues. CDR1 and CDR2 from the germline V gene are SGHKS and YYEKEE (reference sequence). The CDR3 region is CASSLVWGRGANVLTF. The CDR3 DNA is TGTGCCAGCAGCTTGGTGTGGGGGCGTGGGGCCAACGTCCTGACTTTC.

The V and J genes are TRBV7-2 and TRBJ2-7, with D uncertain. The length of the CDR3 is 13 residues. Germline assignment: CDR1 SGHTA and CDR2 FQGNSA. The V end was cut by 0 bases, the J end by 7 bases, with 10 bases between. The CDR3 is CASSLAWGMEQYF. In nucleotides, the CDR3 is TGTGCCAGCAGCTTAGCCTGGGGAATGGAGCAGTACTTC.

This chain connects TRBV28 to TRBJ2-3; TRBD2 aligns across 14 bases. V lost 4 bases and J lost 3; bases outside the gene matches: 6. Germline V gives CDR1 MDHEN, CDR2 SYDVKM. The CDR3 runs 17 residues. In DNA form, the CDR3 reads TGTGCCAGCAGTTCCGGGACTAGCGGGAGTGGGACAGATACGCAGTATTTT. Translating gives CASSSGTSGSGTDTQYF.

This chain joins TRBV9 and TRBJ1-2; 9 bases are shared with TRBD1. The ends lost 0 bases at V and 6 bases at J; junction bases unmatched: 6. The CDR3 is made up of 15 amino acids. Germline assignment: CDR1 SGDLS and CDR2 YYNGEE. In DNA, the CDR3 is TGTGCCAGCAGCGTAGGACAGGGGGGTAGTGATGGCTACACCTTC. Protein: CASSVGQGGSDGYTF. Complete variable domain (other parts from reference TRBV9 and TRBJ1-2): DSGVTQTPKHLITATGQRVTLRCSPRSGDLSVYWYQQSLDQGLQFLIQYYNGEERAKGNILERFSAQQFPDLHSELNLSSLELGDSALYFCASSVGQGGSDGYTFGSGTRLTVV.

This clone was seen just once. The chain joins TRBV14 to TRBJ2-3, with TRBD2 identical over 7 bases. The CDR3 is 13 residues long. The V segment lost 4 bases and the J segment 14 bases; nucleotides outside the gene matches: 12. In germline, CDR1 is SGHDN, CDR2 FVKESK. The CDR3 coding sequence is TGTGCCAGCAGCCCAACAACTAGCGCCGCCCTGTATTTT. Translation gives CASSPTTSAALYF.

The table lists this clone with a few counts. The chain carries TRBV27 and TRBJ1-2; D gene ambiguous. CDR3 length: 16 residues. Trimming pared 2 bases from V and 3 bases from J, leaving 16 bases between. Germline values: CDR1 MNHEY, CDR2 SMNVEV (reference sequence). The DNA of the CDR3 is TGTGCCAGCAGTTTAGAGTCTAACGGAGTCTACTATGGCTACACCTTC. It is translated as CASSLESNGVYYGYTF.

The chain has TRBV4-2 and TRBJ1-5; D remains unclear. The CDR3 loop spans 15 amino acids. CDR1 is LGHNA, CDR2 YNFKEQ, per germline. Trimming pared 0 bases from V and 7 bases from J, leaving 13 bases between. In nucleotides, the CDR3 is TGTGCCAGCAGCCAAGATAGCACTCAGCAACAGCCCCAGCATTTT. Protein: CASSQDSTQQQPQHF.